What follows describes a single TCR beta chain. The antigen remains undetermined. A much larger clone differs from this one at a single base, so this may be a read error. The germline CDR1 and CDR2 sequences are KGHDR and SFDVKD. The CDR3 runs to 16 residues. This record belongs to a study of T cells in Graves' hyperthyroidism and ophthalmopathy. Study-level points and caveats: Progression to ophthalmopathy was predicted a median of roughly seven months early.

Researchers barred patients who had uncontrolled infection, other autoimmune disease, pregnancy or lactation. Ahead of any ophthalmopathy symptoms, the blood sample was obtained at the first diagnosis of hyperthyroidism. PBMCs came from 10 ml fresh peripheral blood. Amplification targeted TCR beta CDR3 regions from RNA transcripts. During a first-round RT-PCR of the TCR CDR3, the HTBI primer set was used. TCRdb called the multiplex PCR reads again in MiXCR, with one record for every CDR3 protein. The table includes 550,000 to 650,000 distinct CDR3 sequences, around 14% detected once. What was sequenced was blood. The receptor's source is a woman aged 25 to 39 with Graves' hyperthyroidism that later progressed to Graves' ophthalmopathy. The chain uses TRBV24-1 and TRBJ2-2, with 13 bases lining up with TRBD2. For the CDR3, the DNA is TGTGCCACCAGTGATTTGGGACTAGCGGGAGCCGGGGAGCCGTTTTTT. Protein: CATSDLGLAGAGEPFF.